This T cell receptor beta chain was retrieved from a study of blood T cell repertoires in COVID-19. TCRdb keeps only in-frame clones here, not all; method: immunoSEQ multiplex PCR. The table lists 150,000 to 200,000 clones, about 89% of them singletons, with roughly 2% in the top ten. The CDR3 extends over 13 amino acids. Trimming cost V 5 bases and J 3 bases, with 7 bases left between them. Per germline, CDR1 SGHTA and CDR2 FQGTGA. V gene TRBV7-3 combines with J gene TRBJ2-2; D not certain. The TCR sequence derives from a man aged 18 to 30 who had recovered from COVID-19. Source material: peripheral blood. The DNA of the CDR3 is TGTGCCAGCAGCCCCTATGACACCGGGGAGCTGTTTTTT. This gives the protein CASSPYDTGELFF.